The TCR beta chain under discussion was sequenced for a study of control samples from healthy donors and cancer patients. Here immunoSEQ multiplex PCR was the method, and the copy in TCRdb shows in-frame clones only, minus some. The table records some 210,000 clones, roughly nine tenths of them present only once. CDR1 and CDR2 from the germline V gene are SGHVS and FQNEAQ. V lost 5 bases, J lost 4 bases, and 9 bases lay in between. The CDR3 is 13 amino acids. The receptor was isolated from a man aged 25 to 40 in good health. The sample consisted of blood. This sequence joins TRBV7-8 and TRBJ1-5; D gene unclear. The CDR3 nucleotides are TGTGCCAGCAGCCAGGACGGAAATCAGCCCCAGCATTTT. Translating gives CASSQDGNQPQHF.